This TCR beta chain was profiled in a study of technical replicates of blood from several donors. Per germline, CDR1 LNHDA and CDR2 SQIVND (reference sequence). The CDR3 has 12 amino acids. V was pared by 6 bases and J by 5 bases, with 8 bases between. Only in-frame clones appear in the TCRdb table, and some are missing; sequencing was by immunoSEQ multiplex PCR. Of 65,000 to 85,000 clones in the sample, 90% to 95% were seen once. This TCR derives from a human donor in good health. The specimen was T cells isolated from PBMCs. The genes are TRBV19 and TRBJ1-5, with a weak D call TRBD1 (5 bases). The CDR3 region is CASRTADQPQHF. CDR3 DNA sequence: TGTGCCAGTAGGACAGCCGATCAGCCCCAGCATTTT.